Presented here are 7 T cell receptor beta chains from one specimen sequenced in a study of siplizumab effects on memory and regulatory T cells (dated by TCRdb to between 2019 and 2020). The library relied on the immunoSEQ multiplex PCR assay. As stored in TCRdb, this immuneACCESS dataset retains in-frame rearrangements with V and J assigned. A fraction of the clones does not appear; measured against another copy, unresolved V genes explain less than half of the discrepancy, and the remainder lacks a known reason. The sample contains some 100,000 clones, 94% of them found a single time. Roughly 0.62% of the sample is taken by the ten largest. The sequenced sample consisted of Tregs sorted from blood. All receptors derive from a human donor in good health.

The V gene is TRBV7-3, the J gene TRBJ1-1; 7 bases are a match to TRBD1. This CDR3 spans 13 amino acids. Germline V gene lookup returns CDR1 SGHTA and CDR2 FQGTGA. With 5 bases clipped from V and 6 bases from J, the junction kept 6 bases outside the gene matches. The CDR3 bases are TGTGCCAGCAGCCCAGGGGGTTTGGCTGAAGCTTTCTTT. It translates to CASSPGGLAEAFF.

The V call is TRBV5-6, the J call TRBJ1-4, with 8 positions matching TRBD1. Germline CDR1 is SGHDT and CDR2 is YYEEEE. This CDR3 spans 16 amino acids. J lost 0 bases, V lost 4 bases, and 5 bases had no gene match. Written as DNA, the CDR3 is TGTGCCAGCAGCCGCGACAGGGGCTCAACTAATGAAAAACTGTTTTTT. Translated: CASSRDRGSTNEKLFF.

The chain is built from TRBV4-1 and TRBJ2-1, with D perhaps matching TRBD2 (6 bases). The CDR3 contains 14 residues. With 4 bases removed from V and 4 bases from J, the gap between germline ends came to 11 bases. Germline loops: CDR1 MGHRA, CDR2 YSYEKL. CDR3 residues: CASSLSGSYNEQFF. The CDR3 bases are TGCGCCAGCAGCCTCAGCGGGTCTTACAATGAGCAGTTCTTC.

The chain links TRBV5-4 to TRBJ2-7; D uncertain. The CDR3 is 12 residues long. The germline V gene has CDR1 SGHNT and CDR2 YYREEE (reference sequence). V was shortened by 4 bases and J by 5 bases, with 10 bases between the two germline ends. CDR3 residues: CASSDRGNEQYF. CDR3 nucleotide sequence: TGTGCCAGCAGCGATCGTGGGAACGAGCAGTACTTC.

The J gene is TRBJ1-1, the V gene TRBV18; no clear D. V lost 2 bases and J 1 base, leaving 5 bases between the germline ends. Germline CDR1 is KGHSH and CDR2 is LQKENI. The CDR3 has 13 amino acids. CDR3 DNA: TGTGCCAGCTCACCATTCGGGAACACTGAAGCTTTCTTT. Translated, it gives CASSPFGNTEAFF.

The V gene is TRBV5-1, the J gene TRBJ2-3; 8 positions match TRBD2. V was clipped by 0 bases and J by 4 bases; unmatched bases: 4. CDR3 length equals 15 residues. Germline CDR1 and CDR2: SGHRS and YFSETQ. CDR3 amino acids: CASSLVRLASDTQYF. Here the CDR3 DNA reads TGCGCCAGCAGCTTGGTGCGACTAGCGTCAGATACGCAGTATTTT.

J is TRBJ1-1 and V is TRBV7-5; TRBD1 was called by the table and not checked on the DNA. TRBV7-5 is a pseudogene segment. This CDR3 contains 18 residues. The CDR3 bases are TGTGTCAGAAGCCCCGAGGGACAGGGTGAGTCGTTGAACACTGAAGCTTTCTTT. It codes for CVRSPEGQGESLNTEAFF.